This TCR beta chain was captured by sequencing in a study of blood T cells in healthy people across ages. Study observations and caveats: Changes seen in expanded clonotypes were possibly confounded by donor CMV status left unknown. Measured against age, TCR beta diversity per million T cells decreased in a roughly linear manner.

This CDR3 has 15 residues. Germline V gives CDR1 SGHRS, CDR2 YFSETQ. The ends lost 7 bases at V and 2 bases at J; junction bases unmatched: 10. For the second PCR, which ran for about 6 to 11 cycles, a sample-barcoded 5' primer and a J-beta primer mix were used. Using its own MiXCR run on the 5' RACE reads, TCRdb lists one record per CDR3 protein. This sample carries about 970,000 distinct CDR3 sequences, roughly 51% of them seen once, and the ten largest clones take about a fifth. This clonotype was found many times. The antigen is not known. The sequencing sample was made of blood. This clonotype was obtained from a woman in her sixties or seventies in good health. The V gene is TRBV5-1, the J gene TRBJ2-7; 9 nucleotides line up with TRBD2. The CDR3 sequence is CASGSSGLATYEQYF. CDR3 nucleotides: TGCGCCAGCGGTTCCTCGGGACTAGCAACCTACGAGCAGTACTTC. The variable domain in full, completed from reference TRBV5-1 and TRBJ2-7, reads KAGVTQTPRYLIKTRGQQVTLSCSPISGHRSVSWYQQTPGQGLQFLFEYFSETQRNKGNFPGRFSGRQFSNSRSEMNVSTLELGDSALYLCASGSSGLATYEQYFGPGTRLTVT.